These T cell receptor beta chains were read from a single sample in a study of radiation and T cells in renal cell carcinoma. This table comes from immunoSEQ multiplex PCR, and its TCRdb copy is limited to in-frame clones, with some not included. There are around 100,000 clones in the sample; 65% to 90% occur only once, and around 7.9% lies in the top ten. Material: blood, obtained from a patient whose treatment included radiotherapy and nephrectomy. The receptors derive from a man aged 55 to 70 with renal cell carcinoma. The CDR3 runs from the conserved cysteine through the conserved F or W. D genes are given only for firm matches. Size tells how often a clone was seen (once, few, many) or the class of an expanded clone, and some rows leave it out.

>few|TRBV7-9|TRBJ2-1|15|-
TGTGCCAGCAGCTCTAGCGCGGGCGTTGGCGATGAGCAGTTCTTC
CASSSSAGVGDEQFF
>once|TRBV30|TRBJ2-3|16|-
TGTGCCTCCTCAAACGTCGCCAGAACTAGCACAGATACGCAGTATTTT
CASSNVARTSTDTQYF
>-|TRBV5-1|TRBJ1-4|14|-
TGCGCCAGCAGCTTGTTGGCCCCTAATGAAAAACTGTTTTTT
CASSLLAPNEKLFF
>few|TRBV28|TRBJ1-1|15|-
TGTGCCAGCAGTTTTGCGGGCAGCGGGAACACTGAAGCTTTCTTT
CASSFAGSGNTEAFF
>-|TRBV19|TRBJ1-2|13|-
TGTGCCAGTAGTATAGATATGACAGCTGGCTACACCTTC
CASSIDMTAGYTF
>-|TRBV29-1|TRBJ2-5|12|TRBD1
TGCAGCGTTTGGGACAGGGGGGAAGAGCAGTACTTC
CSVWDRGEEQYF
>-|TRBV27|TRBJ2-3|14|-
TGTGCCAGCAGTTTGCAGAGTAGCACAGATACGCAGTATTTT
CASSLQSSTDTQYF
>-|TRBV20-1|TRBJ1-2|9|-
TGCAGTGCTAGGCCCCCACTCACCTTC
CSARPPLTF
>-|TRBV5-1|TRBJ1-1|12|-
TGCGCCAGCAGACAGGATCACACTGAAGCTTTCTTT
CASRQDHTEAFF
>-|TRBV6-1|TRBJ2-7|12|-
TGTGCCAGCAGTGAATTTGCGGCCCACTGCTTCTTC
CASSEFAAHCFF
>-|TRBV5-1|TRBJ2-7|15|TRBD2
TGCGCCAGCAGCTTCCGAGCGGGAGTCACCTACGAGCAGTACTTC
CASSFRAGVTYEQYF
>-|TRBV27|TRBJ1-1|15|-
TGTGCCAGCAGTTTAATTCCGGGACCGAACACTGAAGCTTTCTTT
CASSLIPGPNTEAFF
>-|TRBV5-1|TRBJ2-7|17|TRBD1
TGCGCCAGCAGCTTGACCAAGGGACAGGGGACTGCCTACGAGCAGTACTTC
CASSLTKGQGTAYEQYF
>-|TRBV30|TRBJ2-5|16|TRBD2
TGTGCCTGGAGTTCGGGACTAGCGGGAGCAGAGGAGACCCAGTACTTC
CAWSSGLAGAEETQYF
>-|TRBV7-2|TRBJ2-5|18|TRBD2
TGTGCCAGCAGCCCGAGCGGGAGACGAGGGGGAGGGCAAGAGACCCAGTACTTC
CASSPSGRRGGGQETQYF
>-|TRBV5-1|TRBJ2-1|17|TRBD1
TGCGCCAGCAGCCGGTCGGGACAGGGGGGCTCCTACAATGAGCAGTTCTTC
CASSRSGQGGSYNEQFF
>-|TRBV5-1|TRBJ2-1|15|-
TGCGCCAGCAGTAGTAGTTGGGCCCCCTACAATGAGCAGTTCTTC
CASSSSWAPYNEQFF
>-|TRBV4-2|TRBJ2-3|15|TRBD2
TGTGCCAGCAGCCTACCTAGCGGGAGCACAGATACGCAGTATTTT
CASSLPSGSTDTQYF
>-|TRBV5-1|TRBJ1-2|14|TRBD1
TGCGCCAGCAGCTATACCGGGACAGGGGATGGCTACACCTTC
CASSYTGTGDGYTF
>-|TRBV10-2|TRBJ2-3|15|-
TGCGCCAGCAGTGACGGGGGCTGGGGCACAGATACGCAGTATTTT
CASSDGGWGTDTQYF
>-|TRBV7-9|TRBJ2-7|12|-
TGTGCCAGCAGCTTAATAGAACCCGAGCAGTACTTC
CASSLIEPEQYF
>-|TRBV27|TRBJ2-3|13|-
TGTGCCAGCAGTTTTTACCGCACAGATACGCAGTATTTT
CASSFYRTDTQYF
>-|TRBV10-3|TRBJ2-2|13|-
TGTGCCATCGGGACTGCTCACACCGGGGAGCTGTTTTTT
CAIGTAHTGELFF
>-|TRBV11-2|TRBJ2-3|15|TRBD2
TGTGCCAGCAGCTTAGGCGGGAGGGAGACAGATACGCAGTATTTT
CASSLGGRETDTQYF
>-|TRBV28|TRBJ2-7|15|TRBD1
TGTGCCAGCTCCCTTCGAGGACAGGGATCCCACGAGCAGTACTTC
CASSLRGQGSHEQYF
>-|TRBV29-1|TRBJ2-1|15|-
TGCAGCGTTAATGACGGGGGTAGCTCCTACAATGAGCAGTTCTTC
CSVNDGGSSYNEQFF